The entry below gives a single T cell receptor beta chain sequence along with its context. The CDR3 length is 11 residues. V was clipped by 5 bases and J by 8 bases, with 10 bases between them. In germline, CDR1 is SGHDT, CDR2 YYEEEE. The data were taken from a study of T cell repertoires in aging, cancer and after chemotherapy. Looking at the study overall: Healthy donor repertoires were recorded over several months to years and showed clear clonal overlap.

Rearranged V-D-J TRB sequences were amplified with a mixed TRB-A/B primer pool. TCRdb re-analysed the multiplex PCR reads in MiXCR, keeping a single row per CDR3 protein. The sample includes around 9,200 distinct CDR3 sequences, around 35% of them seen just once. Amplification of TCR beta used genomic DNA extracted from peripheral blood. The TCR was taken from a human donor in good health. The donor label of this sample is uncertain. The chain recombines TRBV5-6 with TRBJ1-1; no firm D call. The source material was blood. In nucleotides, the CDR3 is TGTGCCAGCAGTCGGACGGAAGAAGCTTTCTTT. Translated: CASSRTEEAFF.